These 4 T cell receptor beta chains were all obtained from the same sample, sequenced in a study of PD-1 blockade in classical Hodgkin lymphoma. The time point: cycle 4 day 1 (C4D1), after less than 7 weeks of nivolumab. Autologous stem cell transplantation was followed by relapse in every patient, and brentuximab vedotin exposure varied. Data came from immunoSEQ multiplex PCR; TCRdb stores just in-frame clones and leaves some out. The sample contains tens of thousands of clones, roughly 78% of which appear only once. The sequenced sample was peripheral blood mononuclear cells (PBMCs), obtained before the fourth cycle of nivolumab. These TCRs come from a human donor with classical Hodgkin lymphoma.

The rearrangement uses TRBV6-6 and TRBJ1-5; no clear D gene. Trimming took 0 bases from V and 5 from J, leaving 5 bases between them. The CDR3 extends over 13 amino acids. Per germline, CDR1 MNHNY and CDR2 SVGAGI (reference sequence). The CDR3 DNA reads TGTGCCAGCAGTTACTCGATTGATCAGCCCCAGCATTTT. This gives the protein CASSYSIDQPQHF.

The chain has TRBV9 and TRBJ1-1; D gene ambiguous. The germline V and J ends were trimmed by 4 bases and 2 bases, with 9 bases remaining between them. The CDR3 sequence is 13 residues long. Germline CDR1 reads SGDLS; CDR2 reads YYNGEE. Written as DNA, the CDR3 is TGTGCCAGCAGCTCCGACGGAAACACTGAAGCTTTCTTT. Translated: CASSSDGNTEAFF.

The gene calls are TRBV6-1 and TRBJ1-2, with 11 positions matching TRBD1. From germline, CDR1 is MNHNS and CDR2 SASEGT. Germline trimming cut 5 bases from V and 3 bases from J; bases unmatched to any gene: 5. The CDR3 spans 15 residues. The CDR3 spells CASSRTGGAHYGYTF. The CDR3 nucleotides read TGTGCCAGCAGTCGGACAGGGGGCGCTCACTATGGCTACACCTTC.

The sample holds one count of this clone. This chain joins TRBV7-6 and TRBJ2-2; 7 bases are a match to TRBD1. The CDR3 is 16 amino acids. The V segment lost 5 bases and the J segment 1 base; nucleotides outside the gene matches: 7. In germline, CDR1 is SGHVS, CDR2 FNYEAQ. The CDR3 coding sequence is TGTGCCAGCAGCCTTAACAGGGGAAGGAACACCGGGGAGCTGTTTTTT. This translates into CASSLNRGRNTGELFF.